These T cell receptor beta chains were read from a single sample in a study of T cell repertoires in cytomegalovirus infection. These TCRs are of unknown antigen specificity. TCRdb reprocessed the reads via MiXCR and lists one record per CDR3 protein. The sample holds about half a million distinct CDR3 sequences; 30% to 40% are singletons and the top ten take about a sixth. The source was cultured PBMCs, collected from culture after CMV antigen stimulation. The origin of the receptors is a human donor in good health (CMV status not recorded). Some clones in this sample may be carry-over from other donors' samples. Each CDR3 is given with its conserved first and last residue.

J gene | V gene | CDR3 protein
TRBJ1-6 | TRBV15 | CATSREGQGGSPLHF
TRBJ2-2 | TRBV20-1 | CSARGLAGASGELFF
TRBJ2-7 | TRBV6-2/TRBV6-3 | CASSYSATGSYEQYF
TRBJ2-3 | TRBV19 | CASSIVAGGSDTQYF
TRBJ2-1 | TRBV6-2/TRBV6-3 | CASSYSTSGSYNEQFF
TRBJ2-1 | TRBV14 | CASSQVPRTYYNEQFF
TRBJ2-5 | TRBV18 | CASSAAGAQETQYF
TRBJ2-1 | TRBV19 | CASTTGLGFNEQFF
TRBJ2-7 | TRBV4-2 | CASSQVVGESYEQYF
TRBJ2-1 | TRBV6-2/TRBV6-3 | CASSYSHRKEVRDNEQFF
TRBJ2-3 | TRBV7-2 | CASSTTGSDTQYF
TRBJ2-3 | TRBV4-3 | CASSQEGVGLLGADTQYF
TRBJ2-1 | TRBV27 | CASRDPYSYNEQFF
TRBJ1-5 | TRBV15 | CATSRPTPGTGPKEPQHF
TRBJ1-4 | TRBV19 | CASSTPAGGEEKLFF
TRBJ2-1 | TRBV9 | CASSSSGRAGSYNEQFF
TRBJ1-2 | TRBV28 | CASSSWNYGYTF
TRBJ1-5 | TRBV29-1 | CSVEGGPNQPQHF
TRBJ1-1 | TRBV7-2 | CASSLGQVNTVAFF
TRBJ2-7 | TRBV12-3/TRBV12-4 | CASSLGGLSYEQYF
TRBJ1-2 | TRBV4-3 | CASSQDLTRYGGYTF
TRBJ1-5 | TRBV19 | CASSETVGGNQPQHF
TRBJ2-2 | TRBV7-2 | CASSPPQGHTGELFF
TRBJ2-7 | TRBV12-3/TRBV12-4 | CASSPDGVTYEQYF
TRBJ2-3 | TRBV7-6 | CASSPERGEDTQYF
TRBJ2-1 | TRBV6-2/TRBV6-3 | CASSYSMGGRRKNEQFF
TRBJ2-7 | TRBV7-8 | CASSLVGRSSYEQYF
TRBJ2-1 | TRBV10-3 | CAIRGGRTSGTYNEQFF
TRBJ2-5 | TRBV4-1 | CASSQPDSKETQYF
TRBJ2-3 | TRBV18 | CASSPPTNTDTQYF
TRBJ1-6 | TRBV10-3 | CAISVDRGPNSPLHF
TRBJ2-4 | TRBV7-8 | CASSLGTGRWDIQYF
TRBJ2-6 | TRBV4-2 | CASSQVEGSGANVLTF
TRBJ2-5 | TRBV3-1 | CASSHLLAGGLQETQYF
TRBJ1-1 | TRBV7-2 | CASSFRGSGANTEAFF
TRBJ2-2 | TRBV10-3 | CAISPPAGELTGELFF
TRBJ2-7 | TRBV9 | CASSVGQGNYEQYF
TRBJ2-3 | TRBV15 | CATSTLGTGGSTDTQYF
TRBJ2-5 | TRBV11-3 | CASSLANRAEETQYF
TRBJ2-1 | TRBV19 | CASSVTGPANNEQFF
TRBJ1-5 | TRBV9 | CASSPGTAQGQPQHF
TRBJ2-1 | TRBV7-2 | CASSLDRWRSEQFF
TRBJ2-3 | TRBV7-3 | CASSLRQGALSTDTQYF
TRBJ2-3 | TRBV6-1 | CATRDPRTDTQYF
TRBJ2-2 | TRBV12-3/TRBV12-4 | CASTDTRFSGELFF
TRBJ2-2 | TRBV7-9 | CASSSGQGANTGELFF
TRBJ2-1 | TRBV7-2 | CASSLRGGESYNEQFF
TRBJ1-2 | TRBV27 | CASSPTYQERSYGYTF
TRBJ2-1 | TRBV20-1 | CSARGAQYNEQFF
TRBJ1-5 | TRBV11-2 | CASSFREDSLQPQHF
TRBJ2-4 | TRBV19 | CASLNKLGNIQYF
TRBJ2-1 | TRBV4-1 | CASSQGVAGVGEQFF
TRBJ1-4 | TRBV29-1 | CSVVGRTNEKLFF
TRBJ2-1 | TRBV7-2 | CASRPPGLAGGLDEQFF